This entry lists 15 T cell receptor beta chains sequenced from one sample in a study of CD8 T cells in Susac syndrome. The RNA input was roughly 0.45 to 1 ug, and it was reverse transcribed with random hexamers. Each CDR3 protein is one row after TCRdb ran MiXCR on the immunoSEQ multiplex PCR reads. The repertoire consists of tens of thousands of distinct CDR3 sequences, with just under 95% occurring once and the leading ten covering around 0.6%. The sequenced sample was CD8+ T cells from PBMCs. The source is a human donor with multiple sclerosis.

This clonotype occurred once. The rearrangement joins TRBV6-4 to TRBJ1-5; weak D call: TRBD1 (6 bases). In germline, CDR1 is MRHNA, CDR2 SNTAGT. V lost 3 bases and J 4 bases, leaving 13 bases between the germline ends. The CDR3 loop spans 15 amino acids. CDR3 DNA: TGTGCCAGCAGTGAGAGCCCGGACAGAAATCAGCCCCAGCATTTT. Translating gives CASSESPDRNQPQHF.

The rearrangement links TRBV12-3 or TRBV12-4 to TRBJ1-1; D call uncertain. Trimming took off 3 bases at V and 5 bases at J, with 10 bases between the two ends. This CDR3 contains 13 residues. CDR3 loop: CASSFVSGTEAFF. The CDR3 nucleotides are TGTGCCAGCAGTTTCGTTTCAGGAACTGAAGCTTTCTTT.

This clonotype was counted a single time. The genes are TRBV19 and TRBJ2-7, with 7 bases that match TRBD1. Trimming cost V 9 bases and J 0 bases; bases outside gene matches: 11. Germline V CDR1 and CDR2: LNHDA, SQIVND (reference sequence). The CDR3 is 15 residues long. DNA of the CDR3: TGTGCCAGCTCCAGGGACAGCGACCTCTCCTACGAGCAGTACTTC. Amino acids: CASSRDSDLSYEQYF.

The J gene is TRBJ2-2, the V gene TRBV6-5, with unresolved D. The CDR3 has 14 residues. V was shortened by 7 bases and J by 1 base, with 10 bases between the two germline ends. Per germline, CDR1 MNHEY and CDR2 SVGAGI. The CDR3 DNA follows: TGTGCCAGCACAGCAGCGATGAACACCGGGGAGCTGTTTTTT. It is translated as CASTAAMNTGELFF.

The gene calls are TRBV2 and TRBJ2-5; D tentatively fits TRBD1 or TRBD2 (5 bases each). Germline assignment: CDR1 SNHLY and CDR2 FYNNEI. The V and J ends lost 8 bases and 3 bases respectively, with 13 bases between them. CDR3 length: 13 residues. The CDR3 sequence: CASGSGSEETQYF. The CDR3 DNA sequence: TGTGCCAGCGGGTCAGGGAGCGAAGAGACCCAGTACTTC.

The V and J genes are TRBV29-1 and TRBJ2-5; D is perhaps TRBD1 or TRBD2 (5 bases each). The V gene's germline CDR1 is SQVTM and CDR2 ANQGSEA. This CDR3 spans 13 amino acids. V dropped 5 bases and J dropped 4 bases, with 14 bases sitting between them. The CDR3 bases are TGCAGCGTTCTACCATGGGACGTAGAGACCCAGTACTTC. As protein: CSVLPWDVETQYF.

This clonotype was detected once. The chain joins TRBV28 to TRBJ2-1; D is undetermined. Germline-derived CDR1 and CDR2 are MDHEN and SYDVKM. V was pared by 5 bases and J by 7 bases, with 15 bases between. This CDR3 comprises 14 residues. The CDR3 sequence is CASSPKARRNEQFF. CDR3 nucleotide sequence: TGTGCCAGCAGTCCCAAGGCGAGGCGGAATGAGCAGTTCTTC.

The J gene is TRBJ2-7, the V gene TRBV3-1; no firm D call. Germline V lookup: CDR1 LGHDT, CDR2 YNNKEL (reference sequence). V gave up 3 bases and J gave up 2 bases, with 11 bases separating them. This CDR3 has 14 amino acids. The CDR3 spells CASSHKSLTYEQYF. The CDR3 bases are TGTGCCAGCAGCCATAAGTCTCTAACCTACGAGCAGTACTTC.

The genes are TRBV12-3 or TRBV12-4 and TRBJ2-4; D call uncertain. The ends were cut back, 5 bases at V and 11 bases at J, with 16 bases in the middle. The CDR3 runs to 13 residues. CDR3 in DNA: TGTGCCAGCAGTCCCAAACCACAGTACTTTCAGTACTTC. Translation gives CASSPKPQYFQYF.

V is TRBV29-1 and J is TRBJ2-4; possibly TRBD1 for D (6 bases). This CDR3 comprises 13 residues. V was pared by 4 bases and J by 6 bases, with 13 bases between. Per the germline V gene, CDR1 is SQVTM and CDR2 is ANQGSEA. CDR3 nucleotide sequence: TGCAGCGTTGTGGGGGCCGAAGGAAACATTCAGTACTTC. The encoded protein is CSVVGAEGNIQYF.

CDR3 in DNA: TGTGCCAGCAGCTCTCCGGGACGGGACACCGGGGAGCTGTTTTTT. Translated, it gives CASSSPGRDTGELFF. V and J are TRBV13 and TRBJ2-2; D tentatively reads TRBD1 or TRBD2 (5 bases each). CDR1 PRHDT and CDR2 FYEKMQ come from the germline V gene (reference sequence). V was shortened by 4 bases and J by 3 bases, with 12 bases between the two germline ends. This CDR3 is built from 15 residues.

The rearrangement uses TRBV27 and TRBJ1-1, with D unresolved. The germline V gene has CDR1 MNHEY and CDR2 SMNVEV (reference sequence). The ends were cut back, 2 bases at V and 3 bases at J, with 7 bases in the middle. The CDR3 loop spans 13 amino acids. This chain's CDR3 is CASSLETYTEAFF. In DNA form, the CDR3 reads TGTGCCAGCAGTTTAGAGACTTACACTGAAGCTTTCTTT.

The chain employs TRBV4-1 and TRBJ2-1; D call uncertain. There are 15 residues in the CDR3. V was cut by 6 bases and J by 0 bases, with 12 bases left in between. Germline V gene data show CDR1 as MGHRA and CDR2 as YSYEKL. The CDR3 reads CASRGIPSSYNEQFF. CDR3 DNA: TGCGCCAGCAGAGGGATTCCGAGCTCCTACAATGAGCAGTTCTTC.

This chain connects TRBV20-1 to TRBJ2-2, with D possibly TRBD2 on 5 matching bases. The germline V gene encodes CDR1 DFQATT and CDR2 SNEGSKA (reference sequence). CDR3 size: 13 residues. Trimming pared 0 bases from V and 3 bases from J, leaving 5 bases between. This CDR3 is CSARDSDTGELFF. The DNA for the CDR3 is TGCAGTGCTAGAGATAGCGACACCGGGGAGCTGTTTTTT.

The chain employs TRBV27 and TRBJ2-2; tentatively, D is TRBD1 or TRBD2 (6 bases each). The CDR3 consists of 15 residues. Germline V gene data show CDR1 as MNHEY and CDR2 as SMNVEV (reference sequence). V lost 2 bases and J 6 bases, leaving 13 bases between the germline ends. DNA of the CDR3: TGTGCCAGCAGTTTACCCATCGGGGGCGCCGGGGAGCTGTTTTTT. Translated, it gives CASSLPIGGAGELFF.